These 4 T cell receptor beta chains share one sample of origin, sequenced in a study of blood T cell repertoires in COVID-19. TCRdb keeps only in-frame clones here, not all; method: immunoSEQ multiplex PCR. The sample has roughly 190,000 clones, around nine tenths seen once. Material for sequencing was peripheral blood. The receptor source for this set is a man aged 18 to 29 with active or convalescent COVID-19.

This chain connects TRBV7-2 to TRBJ1-5; TRBD1 agrees at 12 bases. V dropped 5 bases and J dropped 7; count of bases not matched to a gene: 6. Germline values: CDR1 SGHTA, CDR2 FQGNSA. This CDR3 is 15 amino acids long. This CDR3 reads CASSRGQGARQPQHF. The CDR3 coding sequence is TGTGCCAGCAGCCGGGGACAGGGGGCCAGGCAGCCCCAGCATTTT. Full variable domain (missing parts from reference TRBV7-2 and TRBJ1-5): GAGVSQSPSNKVTEKGKDVELRCDPISGHTALYWYRQSLGQGLEFLIYFQGNSAPDKSGLPSDRFSAERTGGSVSTLTIQRTQQEDSAVYLCASSRGQGARQPQHFGDGTRLSIL.

This clone has a single count. The chain joins TRBV28 to TRBJ1-5, with D perhaps TRBD1 (6 bases). The CDR3 loop spans 15 amino acids. Germline loops: CDR1 MDHEN, CDR2 SYDVKM. V dropped 6 bases and J dropped 6 bases, with 18 bases sitting between them. The CDR3: CASSGNRAKGQPQHF. Written as DNA, the CDR3 is TGTGCCAGCAGCGGTAACAGGGCTAAGGGTCAGCCCCAGCATTTT. The full variable domain, rest sourced from reference TRBV28 and TRBJ1-5, is DVKVTQSSRYLVKRTGEKVFLECVQDMDHENMFWYRQDPGLGLRLIYFSYDVKMKEKGDIPEGYSVSREKKERFSLILESASTNQTSMYLCASSGNRAKGQPQHFGDGTRLSIL.

This chain joins TRBV3-1 (or the pseudogene TRBV3-2) and TRBJ1-1; maybe TRBD1 (5 bases). Trimming removed 2 bases at V and 3 bases at J, with 10 bases between. The CDR3 spans 14 residues. CDR1 and CDR2 (germline): LGHDT, YNNKEL (reference sequence). The CDR3 is CASSQPGRDTEAFF. The CDR3 DNA reads TGTGCCAGCAGCCAACCAGGGCGTGACACTGAAGCTTTCTTT.

The genes are TRBV30 and TRBJ2-7; 7 bases align to TRBD1. V trimming: 3 bases; J trimming: 4 bases; junction bases outside the gene matches: 9. Germline V gene data show CDR1 as GTSNPN and CDR2 as SVGIG (reference sequence). The CDR3 covers 14 residues. The CDR3 sequence: CAWRGDSSVYEQYF. The CDR3 bases are TGTGCCTGGAGGGGGGACAGTTCGGTTTACGAGCAGTACTTC.